In its sample, the clone carrying this TCR beta chain was seen a few times. Data came from immunoSEQ multiplex PCR; TCRdb stores just in-frame clones and leaves some out. Of tens of thousands of clones in the sample, 70% to 85% were seen once. The sample originates from a study of control samples from healthy donors and cancer patients. The germline CDR1 and CDR2 sequences are SGDLS and YYNGEE. J gave up 8 bases and V 4 bases, and 4 bases lay outside the gene matches. This CDR3 comprises 14 residues. This TCR was sampled from a man between 65 and 85 years old with lung cancer. The rearrangement joins TRBV9 to TRBJ2-2, with 11 positions matching TRBD2. Specimen: PBMCs. The CDR3 loop is CASSPRTSGGELFF. CDR3 DNA: TGTGCCAGCAGCCCCAGGACTAGCGGGGGGGAGCTGTTTTTT.